The rows below give T cell receptor beta chains drawn from one sample of a study of T cell repertoires in cytomegalovirus infection. No antigen has been assigned to these receptors. Using its own MiXCR run on the reads, TCRdb lists one record per CDR3 protein. In the table there are roughly 500,000 distinct CDR3 sequences, 33% of which are singletons. The sample here was cultured PBMCs, taken from culture after CMV antigen stimulation. These receptors all come from a human donor in good health (CMV status not recorded). Some clones in this sample may be carry-over from other donors' samples. The CDR3 runs from the conserved cysteine through the conserved F or W. The D gene is left open where the match is weak. Size tells how often a clone was seen (once, few, many) or the class of an expanded clone, and some rows leave it out.

V,length,size,D,J,DNA,CDR3
TRBV7-2,16,-,-,TRBJ2-2,TGTGCCAGCAGCTTAAACGTCGGGAAGAACACCGGGGAGCTGTTTTTT,CASSLNVGKNTGELFF
TRBV6-2/TRBV6-3,13,-,-,TRBJ2-1,TGTGCCAGCAGTTGGGTCTTTCCTGGTGAGCAGTTCTTC,CASSWVFPGEQFF
TRBV7-2,13,many,-,TRBJ2-7,TGTGCCAGCAGCTCATTTGGGGGGTATGAGCAGTACTTC,CASSSFGGYEQYF
TRBV28,16,-,-,TRBJ2-5,TGTGCCAGCAGTTCTACAATGGGCAGGGGCCAAGAGACCCAGTACTTC,CASSSTMGRGQETQYF
TRBV5-1,18,-,-,TRBJ1-1,TGCGCCAGCAGCTTGGCCCACGGGGGGGGAGAGATGAACACTGAAGCTTTCTTT,CASSLAHGGGEMNTEAFF
TRBV6-2/TRBV6-3,15,many,-,TRBJ2-7,TGTGCCAGCAGTTACTCGACGCCTCCTACGTTGGAGCAGTACTTC,CASSYSTPPTLEQYF
TRBV20-1,12,few,-,TRBJ1-6,TGCAGTGCTAGAGCGTCGGGGGCACCCCTCCACTTT,CSARASGAPLHF
TRBV5-4,17,few,-,TRBJ1-4,TGTGCCAGCAGCTTGGACCAGGGGATACCAACTAATGAAAAACTGTTTTTT,CASSLDQGIPTNEKLFF
TRBV11-2,14,many,-,TRBJ1-1,TGTGCCAGCAGCTCGATACGGGGGTCCACTGAAGCTTTCTTT,CASSSIRGSTEAFF
TRBV5-4,14,-,-,TRBJ2-3,TGTGCCAGCAGCTTGATGGGGGGCACAGATACGCAGTATTTT,CASSLMGGTDTQYF
TRBV7-9,15,few,-,TRBJ2-5,TGTGCCAGCAGCTTAGCGTTAATGGAGCAAGAGACCCAGTACTTC,CASSLALMEQETQYF
TRBV4-3,15,-,-,TRBJ2-5,TGCGCCAGCAGCCAAGCATCCCCGGGTGGGGGGACCCAGTACTTC,CASSQASPGGGTQYF
TRBV28,16,few,-,TRBJ2-7,TGTGCCAGCAGTCCTTTGGGCCAAGGGGGGCACGGCGAGCAGTACTTC,CASSPLGQGGHGEQYF
TRBV29-1,14,-,-,TRBJ2-2,TGCAGCGTTGTAGCAGGGGCGAACACCGGGGAGCTGTTTTTT,CSVVAGANTGELFF
TRBV14,15,-,TRBD1,TRBJ2-3,TGTGCCAGCAGATCGGGACAGGCCAGCACAGATACGCAGTATTTT,CASRSGQASTDTQYF
TRBV7-3,15,many,TRBD2,TRBJ2-3,TGTGCCAGCAGCCTCACACCCAGCGGGAGGGATACGCAGTATTTT,CASSLTPSGRDTQYF
TRBV7-2,15,many,-,TRBJ2-1,TGTGCCAGCAGCTTTCTGAACCTTCCCCCTAATGAGCAGTTCTTC,CASSFLNLPPNEQFF
TRBV20-1,11,-,-,TRBJ2-3,TGCAGTGCTAGTTCTATTGATACGCAGTATTTT,CSASSIDTQYF
TRBV11-2,16,many,-,TRBJ2-1,TGTGCCAGCAGCCCCGAGGGGGCGGGAGCCGGAAATGAGCAGTTCTTC,CASSPEGAGAGNEQFF
TRBV7-2,15,-,TRBD2,TRBJ2-7,TGTGCCAGCAGCTACTCCCCCGGGACTAGCGGCGAGCAGTACTTC,CASSYSPGTSGEQYF
TRBV11-2,18,-,TRBD2,TRBJ2-1,TGTGCCAGCAGCTCCTATGACCTCCTACGGGGGGACTACAATGAGCAGTTCTTC,CASSSYDLLRGDYNEQFF
TRBV4-1,13,-,-,TRBJ1-2,TGCGCCAGCAGCCAAGAGGGGACGTACGACTACACCTTC,CASSQEGTYDYTF
TRBV7-2,13,-,-,TRBJ1-1,TGTGCCAGCAGCCCCGTTGGGCAGAATGAAGCTTACTTT,CASSPVGQNEAYF
TRBV19,16,-,-,TRBJ1-1,TGTGCCAGTAGTATCTTTGGTGAGGGGCGGAACACTGAAGCTTTCTTT,CASSIFGEGRNTEAFF
TRBV12-5,13,-,-,TRBJ2-2,TGTGCTAGTGGTTTGGGCGAAGTAGGGGAGCTGTTTTTT,CASGLGEVGELFF